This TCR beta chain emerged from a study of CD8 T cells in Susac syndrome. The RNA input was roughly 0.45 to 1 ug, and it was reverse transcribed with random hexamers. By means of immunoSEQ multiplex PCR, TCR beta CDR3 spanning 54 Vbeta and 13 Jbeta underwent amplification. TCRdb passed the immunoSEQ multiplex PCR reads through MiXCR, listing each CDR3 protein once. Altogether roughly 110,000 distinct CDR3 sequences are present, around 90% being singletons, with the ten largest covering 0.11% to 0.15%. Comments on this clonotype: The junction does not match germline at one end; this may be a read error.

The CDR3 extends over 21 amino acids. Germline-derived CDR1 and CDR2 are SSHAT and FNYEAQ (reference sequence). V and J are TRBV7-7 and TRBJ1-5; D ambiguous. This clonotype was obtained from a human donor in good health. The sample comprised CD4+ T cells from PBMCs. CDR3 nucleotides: TGTGCTAGCAGCTTATACGTCCGCGGCAGCCTGAGGTGGGATAGCAATCAGCCCCAGCATTTT. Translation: CASSLYVRGSLRWDSNQPQHF.